The 19 T cell receptor beta chains listed next were all sequenced from one sample in a study of T-cell memory formation after mild COVID-19. TCRdb fed the 5' RACE reads into MiXCR, producing one record per CDR3 protein. The sample has under 400,000 distinct CDR3 sequences, roughly 20% seen once; the top ten hold roughly an eighth. The sequenced material came from PBMCs or a T cell subset sorted from them (not recorded which). The receptors derive from an adult woman who had mild COVID-19 (a few samples of this study predate the infection). Cell type and time point are not known.

This clonotype was counted a few times. The J gene is TRBJ2-5, the V gene TRBV7-2; no definite D call. V shed 2 bases and J shed 5 bases, with 9 bases lying between them. CDR3 size: 13 residues. Germline CDR1 reads SGHTA; CDR2 reads FQGNSA. The CDR3 DNA sequence: TGTGCCAGCAGCTTACGTGGGATTGAGACCCAGTACTTC. Protein: CASSLRGIETQYF.

The chain employs TRBV6-5 and TRBJ2-7; D ambiguous. The CDR3 runs to 13 residues. Trimming shortened V by 5 bases and J by 1 base, and 9 bases separated the two germline ends. The germline CDR1 and CDR2 sequences are MNHEY and SVGAGI. CDR3 residues: CASSPQGSYEQYF. The DNA of the CDR3 is TGTGCCAGCAGTCCTCAAGGATCCTACGAGCAGTACTTC.

This clonotype was detected a few times. This chain links TRBV5-1 with TRBJ2-1; 11 bases fit TRBD1. This CDR3 spans 15 amino acids. V gave up 0 bases and J gave up 7 bases; unmatched junction bases: 3. CDR1 is SGHRS and CDR2 is YFSETQ in the germline V gene. In DNA form, the CDR3 reads TGCGCCAGCAGCTTGGCCGGGGACAGGGGGAATGAGCAGTTCTTC. It yields the protein CASSLAGDRGNEQFF.

CDR3 sequence reads: CASSPRSNTQYF. CDR3 DNA sequence: TGTGCCAGCTCACCACGCTCGAATACGCAGTATTTT. The chain uses TRBV18 and TRBJ2-3; D remains ambiguous. The CDR3 has 12 amino acids. Germline V gene lookup returns CDR1 KGHSH and CDR2 LQKENI. Trimming took 1 base from V and 7 from J, leaving 6 bases between them. Filled out from reference TRBV18 and TRBJ2-3, the complete variable domain reads NAGVMQNPRHLVRRRGQEARLRCSPMKGHSHVYWYRQLPEEGLKFMVYLQKENIIDESGMPKERFSAEFPKEGPSILRIQQVVRGDSAAYFCASSPRSNTQYFGPGTRLTVL.

This clonotype has a handful of counts. The CDR3 is CASSERAVQETQYF. CDR3 bases: TGTGCCAGCAGTGAACGGGCGGTGCAAGAGACCCAGTACTTC. The chain is built from TRBV2 and TRBJ2-5; D is undetermined. The CDR3 totals 14 residues. Deletions cut 2 bases from V and 2 bases from J, with 9 bases between. Germline CDR1 is SNHLY and CDR2 is FYNNEI.

The chain joins TRBV10-1 to TRBJ1-6, with D maybe TRBD1 (5 bases). The CDR3 sequence is 15 residues long. V gave up 7 bases and J gave up 8 bases, with 18 bases separating them. Germline CDR1 is WNHNN and CDR2 is SYGVQD (reference sequence). The CDR3 protein is CASKQGFPSDSPLHF. CDR3 in DNA: TGCGCCAGCAAGCAGGGTTTTCCGTCTGATTCACCCCTCCACTTT.

The chain has TRBV18 and TRBJ1-1; D is uncertain. Between the trimmed V and J ends, which lost 3 bases and 0 bases, there was a span of 8 bases. Germline CDR1 reads KGHSH; CDR2 reads LQKENI. The CDR3 length is 14 residues. This CDR3 is CASSPDQLNTEAFF. Here the CDR3 DNA reads TGTGCCAGCTCACCTGACCAACTGAACACTGAAGCTTTCTTT.

The V call is TRBV4-3, the J call TRBJ2-1; possible D gene TRBD1, 6 bases. Trimming removed 0 bases from V and 14 bases from J, with 14 bases in between. The CDR3 is 13 amino acids. The V gene's germline CDR1 is LGHNA and CDR2 YSLEER. The CDR3: CASSQDRSGAEFF. The CDR3 DNA follows: TGCGCCAGCAGCCAAGATAGGTCAGGGGCGGAGTTCTTC.

The V gene is TRBV18, the J gene TRBJ2-7; maybe TRBD1 (6 bases). Germline lookup yields CDR1 KGHSH and CDR2 LQKENI. V dropped 6 bases and J dropped 4 bases, with 19 bases sitting between them. There are 15 residues in the CDR3. The CDR3 reads CASSQEAGVLYEQYF. In DNA, the CDR3 is TGTGCCAGCTCCCAAGAGGCAGGGGTCTTGTACGAGCAGTACTTC.

The chain combines TRBV7-3 with TRBJ1-4; D is perhaps TRBD1 (5 bases). Germline loops: CDR1 SGHTA, CDR2 FQGTGA. This CDR3 has 15 residues. V was cut by 2 bases and J by 7 bases, with 14 bases left in between. The chain's CDR3 is CASSLSGQRGEKLFF. CDR3 DNA sequence: TGTGCCAGCAGCTTATCGGGTCAGAGGGGTGAAAAACTGTTTTTT. The variable domain in full, with the rest retrieved from reference TRBV7-3 and TRBJ1-4, is GAGVSQTPSNKVTEKGKYVELRCDPISGHTALYWYRQSLGQGPEFLIYFQGTGAADDSGLPNDRFFAVRPEGSVSTLKIQRTERGDSAVYLCASSLSGQRGEKLFFGSGTQLSVL.

This chain links TRBV12-3 or TRBV12-4 with TRBJ2-2; 9 nucleotides align to TRBD1. V was clipped by 5 bases and J by 5 bases; unmatched bases: 9. This CDR3 has 16 residues. CDR3 region: CASSGGQGRKTGELFF. CDR3 nucleotides: TGTGCCAGCAGTGGGGGACAGGGAAGGAAGACCGGGGAGCTGTTTTTT.

The table lists this clonotype with many counts. The rearrangement uses TRBV7-2 and TRBJ2-3; TRBD2 aligns across 11 bases. The germline gives CDR1 SGHTA, CDR2 FQGNSA. This CDR3 is built from 15 residues. V lost 5 bases, J lost 3 bases, and 4 bases stayed unmatched. In DNA, the CDR3 is TGTGCCAGCAGCCCGGGGACTAGCGGTACAGATACGCAGTATTTT. Its protein product is CASSPGTSGTDTQYF.

About this clonotype itself: Compared with germline, one end of the junction differs, possibly owing to a read error. The rearrangement uses TRBV20-1 and TRBJ2-1; a possible D gene is TRBD1 (6 bases). From germline, CDR1 is DFQATT and CDR2 SNEGSKA (reference sequence). This CDR3 is 11 amino acids long. Here the CDR3 DNA reads TGCAGTGCTAGGGACCCGGACAGCGGTACCTTC. It encodes CSARDPDSGTF.

This clonotype showed up just a few times. The V call is TRBV7-9, the J call TRBJ1-1, with a possible D match to TRBD1 (6 bases). Germline V lookup: CDR1 SEHNR, CDR2 FQNEAQ (reference sequence). Trimming stripped 3 bases from V and 1 base from J, with 12 bases between. The CDR3 covers 15 residues. The CDR3 loop is CASSFSGTTNTEAFF. In DNA, the CDR3 is TGTGCCAGCAGCTTCTCCGGGACAACGAACACTGAAGCTTTCTTT.

There are many counts of this clonotype. V and J are TRBV6-5 and TRBJ1-2; TRBD1 might be the D (5 bases). CDR3 length equals 18 residues. The germline gives CDR1 MNHEY, CDR2 SVGAGI. Trimming took off 0 bases at V and 4 bases at J, with 21 bases between the two ends. The CDR3 sequence is CASSYSRSQAGSIYGYTF. CDR3 nucleotides: TGTGCCAGCAGTTACTCGCGCTCCCAGGCAGGGTCGATCTATGGCTACACCTTC.

This clonotype was picked up a small number of times. The chain links TRBV12-3 or TRBV12-4 to TRBJ1-5; 10 bases match TRBD1. The CDR3 extends over 15 amino acids. Losses at the gene ends were 6 bases for V and 4 bases for J; bases not matched to a gene: 6. The CDR3 bases are TGTGCCAGCAGCCCTGACAGGGGGCCGAATCAGCCCCAGCATTTT. It translates to CASSPDRGPNQPQHF.

The V call is TRBV7-9, the J call TRBJ2-7, with D perhaps TRBD1 (6 bases). Trimming took 4 bases from V and 5 from J, leaving 18 bases between them. CDR1 is SEHNR, CDR2 FQNEAQ, per germline (reference sequence). The CDR3 runs to 15 residues. The CDR3: CASSSPEQGFDEQYF. The CDR3 nucleotides are TGTGCCAGCAGCTCCCCGGAACAGGGTTTCGACGAGCAGTACTTC.

This clonotype appeared a few times. V is TRBV5-1 and J is TRBJ2-3; TRBD1 matches at 10 bases. CDR1 and CDR2 (germline): SGHRS, YFSETQ. V shed 5 bases and J 6 bases; nucleotides not matched to a gene: 6. CDR3 length: 14 amino acids. The CDR3 reads CASRTGGATDTQYF. In nucleotides, the CDR3 is TGCGCCAGCAGGACAGGGGGCGCAACTGATACGCAGTATTTT.

The CDR3 DNA is TGTGCCAGCAGCTTATATAATTCACCCCTCCACTTT. Residues: CASSLYNSPLHF. The chain combines TRBV7-2 with TRBJ1-6; D unresolved. This CDR3 comprises 12 residues. Trimming took 2 bases from V and 4 from J, leaving 0 bases between them. The germline gives CDR1 SGHTA, CDR2 FQGNSA.